This T cell receptor (beta chain) is from a study of response to subunit inactivated influenza vaccine. Findings of the study overall: Authors suggested each seasonal flu vaccination may recruit only limited numbers of new T cells.

Via MiXCR, TCRdb re-called the RT-PCR reads, giving one row per CDR3 protein. In the table there are under 800,000 distinct CDR3 sequences, about 14% of which are singletons. The V segment lost 3 bases and the J segment 7 bases; nucleotides outside the gene matches: 5. The CDR3 loop spans 14 amino acids. Germline CDR1 is WSHSY and CDR2 is SAAADI. This clonotype was observed a few times. Its antigen is unknown. The sequence came from a man between 45 and 60 years old who received an inactivated influenza vaccine. The sequences come from PBMCs from blood, collected 14 days before vaccination. This rearrangement joins TRBV10-2 to TRBJ2-7; 11 bases match TRBD1. CDR3 in DNA: TGCGCCAGCAGTGAAGGACAGGGGGCAGGGGAGCAGTACTTC. It is translated as CASSEGQGAGEQYF.